The 4 T cell receptor beta chains presented below share a single source sample, sequenced in a study of cytomegalovirus exposure and HLA in healthy donors (dated by TCRdb to 2016 to 2017). The library was built by means of the immunoSEQ multiplex PCR assay. Here the immuneACCESS table is served through TCRdb, limited to in-frame sequences with V and J called. Missing clones are a known gap in these copies; in checked studies unresolved V genes cover under half, and the rest lacks a known reason. The sample table contains 180,000 or so clones; only one count was recorded for around nine tenths of them. The ten largest account for 7.2% of the sample. Specimen: PBMCs. The receptors come from a man younger than 40 in good health and CMV-seropositive.

The J gene is TRBJ2-7, the V gene TRBV13; TRBD2 aligns across 8 bases. V shed 2 bases and J 1 base; nucleotides not matched to a gene: 1. This CDR3 has 14 amino acids. In germline, CDR1 is PRHDT, CDR2 FYEKMQ (reference sequence). The CDR3 bases are TGTGCCAGCAGCTTAAAGCGGGAGTCCTACGAGCAGTACTTC. It is translated as CASSLKRESYEQYF.

This clone occurred a few times. V and J are TRBV28 and TRBJ2-1; 7 positions agree with TRBD1. Trimming cost V 6 bases and J 8 bases; bases outside gene matches: 10. CDR3 length: 14 residues. The germline CDR1 and CDR2 sequences are MDHEN and SYDVKM. As DNA, the CDR3 is TGTGCCAGCAGCTCTCTTGACAGGGTCGATGAGCAGTTCTTC. This sequence encodes CASSSLDRVDEQFF.

The chain employs TRBV4-1 and TRBJ1-2; no clear D gene. CDR3 size: 13 residues. Germline CDR1 is MGHRA and CDR2 is YSYEKL. The V and J ends lost 4 bases and 7 bases respectively, with 13 bases between them. The CDR3 DNA reads as TGCGCCAGCAGCCCAGTCAATACGGCTGGCTACACCTTC. Encoded protein: CASSPVNTAGYTF.

The chain has TRBV13 and TRBJ1-1; tentative D call: TRBD1 (6 bases). Trimming took 3 bases from V and 3 from J, leaving 17 bases between them. The germline V gene encodes CDR1 PRHDT and CDR2 FYEKMQ (reference sequence). This CDR3 has 16 residues. The CDR3 protein is CASSLGRGATDTEAFF. The CDR3 DNA follows: TGTGCCAGCAGCTTGGGGCGGGGGGCAACGGACACTGAAGCTTTCTTT. Using reference TRBV13 and TRBJ1-1 for the parts outside the CDR3, the full variable domain is AAGVIQSPRHLIKEKRETATLKCYPIPRHDTVYWYQQGPGQDPQFLISFYEKMQSDKGSIPDRFSAQQFSDYHSELNMSSLELGDSALYFCASSLGRGATDTEAFFGQGTRLTVV.